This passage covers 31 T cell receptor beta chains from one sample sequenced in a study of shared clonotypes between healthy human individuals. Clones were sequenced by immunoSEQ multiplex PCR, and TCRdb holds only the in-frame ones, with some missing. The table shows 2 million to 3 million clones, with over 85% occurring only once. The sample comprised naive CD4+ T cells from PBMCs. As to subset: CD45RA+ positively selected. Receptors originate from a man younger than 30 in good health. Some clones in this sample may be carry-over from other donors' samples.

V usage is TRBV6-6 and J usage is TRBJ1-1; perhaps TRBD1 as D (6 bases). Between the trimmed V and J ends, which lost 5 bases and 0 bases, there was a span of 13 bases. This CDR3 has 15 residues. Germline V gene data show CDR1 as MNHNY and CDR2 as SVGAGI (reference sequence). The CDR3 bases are TGTGCCAGCAGTCAACCGGACAGATTGAACACTGAAGCTTTCTTT. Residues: CASSQPDRLNTEAFF.

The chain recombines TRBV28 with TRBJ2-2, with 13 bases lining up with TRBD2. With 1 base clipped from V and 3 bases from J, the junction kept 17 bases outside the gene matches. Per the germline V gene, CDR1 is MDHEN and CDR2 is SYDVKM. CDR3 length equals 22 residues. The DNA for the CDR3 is TGTGCCAGCAGTTTATCCCTAACCCAAACTAGCGGGAGGGCCAGGGACACCGGGGAGCTGTTTTTT. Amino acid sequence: CASSLSLTQTSGRARDTGELFF.

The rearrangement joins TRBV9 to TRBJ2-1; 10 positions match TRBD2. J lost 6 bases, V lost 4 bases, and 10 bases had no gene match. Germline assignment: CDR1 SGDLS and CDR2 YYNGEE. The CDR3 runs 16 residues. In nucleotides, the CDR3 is TGTGCCAGCAGCATGCGACTAGCGGGTCGGATCAATGAGCAGTTCTTC. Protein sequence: CASSMRLAGRINEQFF.

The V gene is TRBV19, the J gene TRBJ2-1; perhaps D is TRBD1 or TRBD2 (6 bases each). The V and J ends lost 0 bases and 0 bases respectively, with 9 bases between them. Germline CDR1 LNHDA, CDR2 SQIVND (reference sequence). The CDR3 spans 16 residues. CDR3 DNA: TGTGCCAGTAGTATAGAGGGGGGCCACTCCTACAATGAGCAGTTCTTC. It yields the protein CASSIEGGHSYNEQFF.

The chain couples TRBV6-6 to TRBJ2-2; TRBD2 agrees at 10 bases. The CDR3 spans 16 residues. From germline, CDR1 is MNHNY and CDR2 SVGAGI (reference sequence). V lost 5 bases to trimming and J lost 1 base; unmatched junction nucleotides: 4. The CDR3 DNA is TGTGCCAGCAGTCCCGGACTAGCGGTGAACACCGGGGAGCTGTTTTTT. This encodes CASSPGLAVNTGELFF.

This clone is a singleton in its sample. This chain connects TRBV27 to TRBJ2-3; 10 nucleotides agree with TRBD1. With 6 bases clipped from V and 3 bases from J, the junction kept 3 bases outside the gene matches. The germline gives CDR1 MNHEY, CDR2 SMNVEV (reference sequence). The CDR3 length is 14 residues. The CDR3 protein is CASRRTGGTDTQYF. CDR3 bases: TGTGCCAGCAGAAGGACAGGGGGTACAGATACGCAGTATTTT.

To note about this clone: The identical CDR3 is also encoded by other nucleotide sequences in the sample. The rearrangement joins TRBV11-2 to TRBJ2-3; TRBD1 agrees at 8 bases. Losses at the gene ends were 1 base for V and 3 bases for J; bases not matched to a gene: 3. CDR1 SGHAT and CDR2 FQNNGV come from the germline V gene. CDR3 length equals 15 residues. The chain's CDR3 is CASSLVQGATDTQYF. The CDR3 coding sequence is TGTGCCAGCAGCTTAGTGCAGGGGGCGACAGATACGCAGTATTTT.

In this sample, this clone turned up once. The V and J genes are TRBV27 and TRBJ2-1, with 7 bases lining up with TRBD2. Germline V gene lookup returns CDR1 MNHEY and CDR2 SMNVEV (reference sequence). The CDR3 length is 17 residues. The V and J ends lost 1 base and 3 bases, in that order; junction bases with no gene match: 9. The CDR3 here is CASSLYRTRDYYNEQFF. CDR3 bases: TGTGCCAGCAGTTTATACCGAACTCGGGACTACTACAATGAGCAGTTCTTC.

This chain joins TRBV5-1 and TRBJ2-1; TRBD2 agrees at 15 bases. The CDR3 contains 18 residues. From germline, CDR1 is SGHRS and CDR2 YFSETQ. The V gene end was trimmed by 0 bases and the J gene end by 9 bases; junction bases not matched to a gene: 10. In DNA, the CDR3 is TGCGCCAGCAGCTTGGGGGCCGGGACTAGCGGGGGGATAGGTGAGCAGTTCTTC. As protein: CASSLGAGTSGGIGEQFF.

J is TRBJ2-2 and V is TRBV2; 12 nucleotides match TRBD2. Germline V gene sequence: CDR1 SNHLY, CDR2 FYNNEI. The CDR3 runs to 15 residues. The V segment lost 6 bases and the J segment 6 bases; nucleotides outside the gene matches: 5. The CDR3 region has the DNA TGTGCCAGCAGGACTAGCGGGAGTTGGGCCGGGGAGCTGTTTTTT. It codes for CASRTSGSWAGELFF.

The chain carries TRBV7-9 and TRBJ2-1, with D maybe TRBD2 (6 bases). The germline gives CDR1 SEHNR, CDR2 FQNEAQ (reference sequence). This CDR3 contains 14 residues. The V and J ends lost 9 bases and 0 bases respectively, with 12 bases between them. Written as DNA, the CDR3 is TGTGCCAGTCCGGGGGACGCCTCCTACAATGAGCAGTTCTTC. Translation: CASPGDASYNEQFF.

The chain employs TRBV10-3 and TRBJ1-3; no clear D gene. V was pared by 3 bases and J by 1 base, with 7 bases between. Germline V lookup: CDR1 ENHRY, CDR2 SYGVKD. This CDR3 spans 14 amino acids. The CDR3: CAISDVKSGNTIYF. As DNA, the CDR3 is TGTGCCATCAGTGATGTGAAGTCTGGAAACACCATATATTTT.

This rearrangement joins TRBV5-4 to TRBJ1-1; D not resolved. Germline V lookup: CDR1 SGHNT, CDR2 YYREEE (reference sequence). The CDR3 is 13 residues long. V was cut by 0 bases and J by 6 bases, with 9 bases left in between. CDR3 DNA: TGTGCCAGCAGCTTGGTTGAGAGGGCTGAAGCTTTCTTT. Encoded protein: CASSLVERAEAFF.

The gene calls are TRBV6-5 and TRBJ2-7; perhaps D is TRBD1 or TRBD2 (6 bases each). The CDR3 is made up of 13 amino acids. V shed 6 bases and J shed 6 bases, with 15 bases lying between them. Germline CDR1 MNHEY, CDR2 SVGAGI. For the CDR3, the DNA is TGTGCCAGCAGGGACAGTCGGGGGATCGAGCAGTACTTC. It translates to CASRDSRGIEQYF.

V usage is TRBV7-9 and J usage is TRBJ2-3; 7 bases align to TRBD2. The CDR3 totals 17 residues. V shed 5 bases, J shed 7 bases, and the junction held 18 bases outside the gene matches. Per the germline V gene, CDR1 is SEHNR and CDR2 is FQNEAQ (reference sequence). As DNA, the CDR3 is TGTGCCAGCAGCCCTACCTACGGGGAGGGGCTTACACATACGCAGTATTTT. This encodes CASSPTYGEGLTHTQYF. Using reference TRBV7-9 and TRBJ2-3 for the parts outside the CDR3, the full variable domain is DTGVSQNPRHKITKRGQNVTFRCDPISEHNRLYWYRQTLGQGPEFLTYFQNEAQLEKSRLLSDRFSAERPKGSFSTLEIQRTEQGDSAMYLCASSPTYGEGLTHTQYFGPGTRLTVL.

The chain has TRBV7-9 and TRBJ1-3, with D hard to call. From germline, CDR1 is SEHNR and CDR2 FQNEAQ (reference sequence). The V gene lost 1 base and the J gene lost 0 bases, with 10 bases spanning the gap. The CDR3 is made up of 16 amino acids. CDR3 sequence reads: CASSLDAGPSGNTIYF. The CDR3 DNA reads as TGTGCCAGCAGCTTAGACGCTGGCCCCTCTGGAAACACCATATATTTT. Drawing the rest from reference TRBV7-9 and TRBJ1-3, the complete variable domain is DTGVSQNPRHKITKRGQNVTFRCDPISEHNRLYWYRQTLGQGPEFLTYFQNEAQLEKSRLLSDRFSAERPKGSFSTLEIQRTEQGDSAMYLCASSLDAGPSGNTIYFGEGSWLTVV.

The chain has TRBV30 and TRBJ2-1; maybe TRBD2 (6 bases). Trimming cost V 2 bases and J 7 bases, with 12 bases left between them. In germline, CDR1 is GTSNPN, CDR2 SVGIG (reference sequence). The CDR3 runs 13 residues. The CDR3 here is CAWSLGSVNEQFF. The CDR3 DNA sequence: TGTGCCTGGAGTCTCGGGAGCGTAAATGAGCAGTTCTTC.

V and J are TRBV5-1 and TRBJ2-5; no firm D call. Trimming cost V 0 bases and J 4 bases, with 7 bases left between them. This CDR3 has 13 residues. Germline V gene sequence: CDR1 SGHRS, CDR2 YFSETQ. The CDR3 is CASSLEILETQYF. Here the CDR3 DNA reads TGCGCCAGCAGCTTGGAGATCCTAGAGACCCAGTACTTC. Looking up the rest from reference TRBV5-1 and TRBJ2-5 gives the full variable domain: KAGVTQTPRYLIKTRGQQVTLSCSPISGHRSVSWYQQTPGQGLQFLFEYFSETQRNKGNFPGRFSGRQFSNSRSEMNVSTLELGDSALYLCASSLEILETQYFGPGTRLLVL.

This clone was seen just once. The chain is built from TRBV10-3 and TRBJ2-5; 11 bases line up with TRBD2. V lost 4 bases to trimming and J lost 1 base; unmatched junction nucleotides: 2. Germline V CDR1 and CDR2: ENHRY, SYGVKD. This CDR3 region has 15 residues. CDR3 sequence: CAISALAGVQETQYF. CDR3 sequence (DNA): TGTGCCATCAGTGCACTAGCGGGAGTCCAAGAGACCCAGTACTTC.

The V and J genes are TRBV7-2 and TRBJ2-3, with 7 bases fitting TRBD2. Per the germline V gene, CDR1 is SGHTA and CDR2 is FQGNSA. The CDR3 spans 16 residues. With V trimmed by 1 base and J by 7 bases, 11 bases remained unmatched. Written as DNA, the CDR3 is TGTGCCAGCAGCTTAGACTCGGGGGAGGGCATGAATACGCAGTATTTT. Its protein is CASSLDSGEGMNTQYF.

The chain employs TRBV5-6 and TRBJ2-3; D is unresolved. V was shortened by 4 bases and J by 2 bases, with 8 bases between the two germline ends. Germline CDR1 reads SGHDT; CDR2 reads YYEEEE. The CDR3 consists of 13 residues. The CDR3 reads CASSTINTDTQYF. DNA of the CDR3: TGTGCCAGCAGCACCATCAACACAGATACGCAGTATTTT.

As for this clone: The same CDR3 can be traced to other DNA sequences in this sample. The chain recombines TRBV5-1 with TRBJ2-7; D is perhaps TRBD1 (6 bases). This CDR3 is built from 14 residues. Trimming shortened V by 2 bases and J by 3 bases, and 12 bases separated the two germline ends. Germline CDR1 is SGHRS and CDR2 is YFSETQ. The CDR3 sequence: CASSLGQGLYEQYF. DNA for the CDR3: TGCGCCAGCAGCTTAGGCCAGGGGCTCTACGAGCAGTACTTC.

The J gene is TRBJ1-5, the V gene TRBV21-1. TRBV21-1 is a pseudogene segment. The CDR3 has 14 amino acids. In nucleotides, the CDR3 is TGTGCCAGCAGCAAATGGAGGGCTGATCAGCCCCAGCATTTT. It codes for CASSKWRADQPQHF.

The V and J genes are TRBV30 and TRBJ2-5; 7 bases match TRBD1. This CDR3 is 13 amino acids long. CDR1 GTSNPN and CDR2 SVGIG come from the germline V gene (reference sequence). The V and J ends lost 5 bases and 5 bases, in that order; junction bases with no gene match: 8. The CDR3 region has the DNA TGTGCCTGGGAGGGACAGCTCGGGGAGACCCAGTACTTC. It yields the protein CAWEGQLGETQYF.

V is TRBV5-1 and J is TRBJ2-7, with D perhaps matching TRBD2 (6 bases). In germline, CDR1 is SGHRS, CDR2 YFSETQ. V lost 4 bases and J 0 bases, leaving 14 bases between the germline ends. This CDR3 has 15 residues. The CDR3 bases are TGCGCCAGCAGCCGGGGAGGCTCGGGCTCCTACGAGCAGTACTTC. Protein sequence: CASSRGGSGSYEQYF.

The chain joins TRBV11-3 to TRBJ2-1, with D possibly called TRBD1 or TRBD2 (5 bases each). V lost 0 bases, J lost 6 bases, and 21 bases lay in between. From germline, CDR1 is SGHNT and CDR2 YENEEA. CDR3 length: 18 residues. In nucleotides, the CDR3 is TGTGCCAGCAGCTTAGAGGGGCCGGGACGGATGGCTCCCAATGAGCAGTTCTTC. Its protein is CASSLEGPGRMAPNEQFF.

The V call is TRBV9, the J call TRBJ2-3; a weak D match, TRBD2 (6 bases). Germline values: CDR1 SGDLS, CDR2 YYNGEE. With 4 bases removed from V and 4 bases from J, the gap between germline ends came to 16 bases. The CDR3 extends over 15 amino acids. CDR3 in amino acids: CASSLEVGSADTQYF. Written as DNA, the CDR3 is TGTGCCAGCAGCCTAGAAGTCGGGAGCGCAGATACGCAGTATTTT.

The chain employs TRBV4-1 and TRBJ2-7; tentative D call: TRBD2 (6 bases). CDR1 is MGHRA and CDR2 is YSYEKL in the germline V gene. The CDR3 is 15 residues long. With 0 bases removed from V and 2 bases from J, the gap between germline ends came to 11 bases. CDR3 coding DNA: TGCGCCAGCAGCCAAGATTCGGGAGAGACCTACGAGCAGTACTTC. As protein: CASSQDSGETYEQYF.

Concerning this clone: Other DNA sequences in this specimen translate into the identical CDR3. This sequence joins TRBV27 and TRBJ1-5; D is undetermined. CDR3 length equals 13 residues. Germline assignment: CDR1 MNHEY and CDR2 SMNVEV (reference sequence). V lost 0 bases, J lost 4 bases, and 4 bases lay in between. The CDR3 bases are TGTGCCAGCAGTTTATCCAGAAATCAGCCCCAGCATTTT. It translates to CASSLSRNQPQHF.

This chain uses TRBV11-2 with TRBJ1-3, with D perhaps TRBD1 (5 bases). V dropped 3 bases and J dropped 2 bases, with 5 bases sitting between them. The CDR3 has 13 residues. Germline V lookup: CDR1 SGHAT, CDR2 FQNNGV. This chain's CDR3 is CASSLGAGNTIYF. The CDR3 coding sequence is TGTGCCAGCAGCTTGGGGGCTGGAAACACCATATATTTT.

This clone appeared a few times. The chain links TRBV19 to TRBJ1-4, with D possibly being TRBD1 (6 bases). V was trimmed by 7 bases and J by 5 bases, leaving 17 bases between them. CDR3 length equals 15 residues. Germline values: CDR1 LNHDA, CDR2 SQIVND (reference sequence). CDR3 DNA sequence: TGTGCCAGTAAGAACCAGACAGGAAAAAATGAAAAACTGTTTTTT. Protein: CASKNQTGKNEKLFF.